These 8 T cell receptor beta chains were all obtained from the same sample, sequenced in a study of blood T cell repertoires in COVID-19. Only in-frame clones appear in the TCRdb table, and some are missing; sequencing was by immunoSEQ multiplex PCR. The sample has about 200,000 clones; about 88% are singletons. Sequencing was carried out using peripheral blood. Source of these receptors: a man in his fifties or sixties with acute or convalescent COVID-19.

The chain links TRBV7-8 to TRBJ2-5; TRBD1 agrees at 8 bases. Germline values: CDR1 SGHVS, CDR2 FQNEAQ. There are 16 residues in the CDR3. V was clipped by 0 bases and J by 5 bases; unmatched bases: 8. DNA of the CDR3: TGTGCCAGCAGCTTAGCTTGGACAGGGCCAGGGGAGACCCAGTACTTC. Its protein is CASSLAWTGPGETQYF.

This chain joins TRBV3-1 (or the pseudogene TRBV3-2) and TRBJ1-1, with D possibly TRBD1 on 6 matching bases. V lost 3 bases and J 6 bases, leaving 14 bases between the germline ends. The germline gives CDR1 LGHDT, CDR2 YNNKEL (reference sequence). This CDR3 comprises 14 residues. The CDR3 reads CASSHHDRFPEAFF. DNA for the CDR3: TGTGCCAGCAGCCATCACGACAGGTTCCCTGAAGCTTTCTTT.

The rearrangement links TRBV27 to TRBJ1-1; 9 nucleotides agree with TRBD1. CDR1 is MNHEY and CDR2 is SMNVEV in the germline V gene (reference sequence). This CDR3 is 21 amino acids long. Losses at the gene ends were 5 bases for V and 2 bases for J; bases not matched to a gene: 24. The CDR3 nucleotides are TGTGCCAGCAGTCCCCAAGGTCCCGGGACAGGGTATGAAGGGAAAAACACTGAAGCTTTCTTT. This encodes CASSPQGPGTGYEGKNTEAFF.

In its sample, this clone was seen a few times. The CDR3 nucleotides are TGTGCCAGCAGCTTCACCGGGACAGGGTACTCCTACGAGCAGTACTTC. Its protein is CASSFTGTGYSYEQYF. The genes are TRBV11-2 and TRBJ2-7, with 9 bases matching TRBD1. The J segment lost 0 bases and the V segment lost 3 bases, leaving 6 bases of the junction unmatched. The CDR3 spans 16 residues. Germline V lookup: CDR1 SGHAT, CDR2 FQNNGV.

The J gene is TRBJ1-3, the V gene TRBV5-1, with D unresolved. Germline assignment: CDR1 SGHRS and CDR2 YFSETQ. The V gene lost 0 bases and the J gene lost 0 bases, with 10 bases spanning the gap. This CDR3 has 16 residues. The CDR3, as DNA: TGCGCCAGCAGCTTGGTCGCACAGTTCTCTGGAAACACCATATATTTT. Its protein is CASSLVAQFSGNTIYF.

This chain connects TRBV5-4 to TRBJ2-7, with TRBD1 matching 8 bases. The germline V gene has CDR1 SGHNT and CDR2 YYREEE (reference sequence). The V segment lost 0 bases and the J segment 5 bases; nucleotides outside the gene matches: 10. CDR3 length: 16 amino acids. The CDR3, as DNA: TGTGCCAGCAGCTTGGCACCGGGACAGGTGGTCCACGAGCAGTACTTC. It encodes CASSLAPGQVVHEQYF. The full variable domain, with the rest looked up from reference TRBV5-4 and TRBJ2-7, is ETGVTQSPTHLIKTRGQQVTLRCSSQSGHNTVSWYQQALGQGPQFIFQYYREEENGRGNFPPRFSGLQFPNYSSELNVNALELDDSALYLCASSLAPGQVVHEQYFGPGTRLTVT.

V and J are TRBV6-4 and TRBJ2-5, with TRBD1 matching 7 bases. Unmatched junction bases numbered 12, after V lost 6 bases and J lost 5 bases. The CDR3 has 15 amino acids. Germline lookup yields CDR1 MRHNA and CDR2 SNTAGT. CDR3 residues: CASSLRTGPRETQYF. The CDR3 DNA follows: TGTGCCAGCAGCCTCCGGACAGGCCCTCGGGAGACCCAGTACTTC.

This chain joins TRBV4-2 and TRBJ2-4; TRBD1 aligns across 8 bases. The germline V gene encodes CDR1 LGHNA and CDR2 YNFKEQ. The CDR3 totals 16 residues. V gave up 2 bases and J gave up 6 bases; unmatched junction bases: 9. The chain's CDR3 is CASSQYSQGAVNIQYF. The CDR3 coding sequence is TGTGCCAGCAGCCAATACAGCCAGGGGGCGGTAAACATTCAGTACTTC.